These 28 T cell receptor beta chains originate from one sample sequenced in a study of control samples from healthy donors and cancer patients. Here immunoSEQ multiplex PCR was the method, and the copy in TCRdb shows in-frame clones only, minus some. The profile shows about 49,000 clones, approximately 86% of them singletons. The specimen was PBMCs. Receptor source: a woman in her 50s with lung cancer.

The rearrangement links TRBV6-5 to TRBJ2-7; D gene ambiguous. Germline loops: CDR1 MNHEY, CDR2 SVGAGI. The CDR3 runs to 15 residues. Between the trimmed V and J ends, which lost 0 bases and 2 bases, there was a span of 11 bases. CDR3 amino acids: CASSYSDTVTYEQYF. CDR3 nucleotides: TGTGCCAGCAGTTACTCGGATACGGTTACCTACGAGCAGTACTTC.

This clone was detected once. The chain combines TRBV6-6 with TRBJ2-2, with TRBD1 as a possible D gene (6 bases). The CDR3 consists of 16 residues. Germline CDR1 and CDR2: MNHNY and SVGAGI (reference sequence). Trimming took off 0 bases at V and 1 base at J, with 9 bases between the two ends. CDR3 coding DNA: TGTGCCAGCAGTTACTCGGCAGGGGTGAACACCGGGGAGCTGTTTTTT. Translated: CASSYSAGVNTGELFF.

V usage is TRBV19 and J usage is TRBJ2-2; the match to TRBD2 covers 7 bases. The junction had 3 bases not matched to a gene; V was cut back by 4 bases and J by 4 bases. The CDR3 spans 14 residues. Germline CDR1 LNHDA, CDR2 SQIVND (reference sequence). The DNA of the CDR3 is TGTGCCAGTAGTAGCGGGGGAGTCACCGGGGAGCTGTTTTTT. Its translation is CASSSGGVTGELFF.

The CDR3 loop reads CATLSPGQAMGYTF. CDR3 sequence (DNA): TGTGCCACCCTTTCCCCGGGACAGGCGATGGGCTACACCTTC. This chain links TRBV6-5 with TRBJ1-2; 8 bases line up with TRBD1. The J segment lost 8 bases and the V segment lost 10 bases, leaving 15 bases of the junction unmatched. The CDR3 sequence is 14 residues long. Germline V gene sequence: CDR1 MNHEY, CDR2 SVGAGI.

This clone was seen a few times. The chain joins TRBV19 to TRBJ1-2; no definite D call. Trimming shortened V by 8 bases and J by 13 bases, and 20 bases separated the two germline ends. In germline, CDR1 is LNHDA, CDR2 SQIVND (reference sequence). The length of the CDR3 is 12 residues. CDR3 protein: CASDPPGSGPTF. The CDR3 nucleotides read TGTGCCAGTGACCCTCCGGGTAGCGGGCCCACCTTC.

J is TRBJ1-6 and V is TRBV19; 7 nucleotides match TRBD1. The V segment lost 5 bases and the J segment 5 bases; nucleotides outside the gene matches: 6. The CDR3 totals 15 residues. The germline V gene encodes CDR1 LNHDA and CDR2 SQIVND (reference sequence). This chain's CDR3 is CASSVRDSDNSPLHF. In DNA, the CDR3 is TGTGCCAGTAGTGTCAGGGACAGCGATAATTCACCCCTCCACTTT.

The chain links TRBV5-1 to TRBJ1-1; D not certain. CDR1 SGHRS and CDR2 YFSETQ come from the germline V gene. Trimming left V 2 bases short and J 4 bases short, with 12 bases between. The length of the CDR3 is 14 residues. The CDR3 loop reads CASSLGGPGTEAFF. The CDR3 DNA sequence: TGCGCCAGCAGCTTAGGAGGTCCCGGCACTGAAGCTTTCTTT.

This clone has a handful of counts. J is TRBJ1-2 and V is TRBV11-3; 9 bases agree with TRBD1. This CDR3 spans 14 amino acids. The V gene end was trimmed by 3 bases and the J gene end by 7 bases; junction bases not matched to a gene: 6. Germline values: CDR1 SGHNT, CDR2 YENEEA. The DNA for the CDR3 is TGTGCCAGCAGCTTCACAGGGGGCTTGGGTGGCTACACCTTC. It codes for CASSFTGGLGGYTF.

The table lists this clone with a few counts. This chain joins TRBV7-2 and TRBJ1-5; D is unclear. The CDR3 has 13 amino acids. Trimming removed 1 base from V and 2 bases from J, with 3 bases in between. Germline CDR1 and CDR2: SGHTA and FQGNSA. CDR3 in DNA: TGTGCCAGCAGCTTAGTCCGCAATCAGCCCCAGCATTTT. Translation gives CASSLVRNQPQHF.

The J gene is TRBJ2-5, the V gene TRBV4-1; D unclear. The germline V gene has CDR1 MGHRA and CDR2 YSYEKL. V lost 0 bases and J 7 bases, leaving 15 bases between the germline ends. The CDR3 totals 15 residues. DNA for the CDR3: TGCGCCAGCAGCCAAGATAGTGCAGGTGCAGGGACCCAGTACTTC. This sequence encodes CASSQDSAGAGTQYF.

The CDR3 DNA reads as TGTGCCAGCAGGAAGACAGGGGTCTATGAAAAACTGTTTTTT. This encodes CASRKTGVYEKLFF. The J gene is TRBJ1-4, the V gene TRBV27; 8 nucleotides agree with TRBD1. V shed 6 bases, J shed 6 bases, and the junction held 6 bases outside the gene matches. Germline V gives CDR1 MNHEY, CDR2 SMNVEV (reference sequence). This CDR3 has 14 amino acids. Combining the CDR3 with reference TRBV27 and TRBJ1-4 gives the whole variable domain EAQVTQNPRYLITVTGKKLTVTCSQNMNHEYMSWYRQDPGLGLRQIYYSMNVEVTDKGDVPEGYKVSRKEKRNFPLILESPSPNQTSLYFCASRKTGVYEKLFFGSGTQLSVL.

The J gene is TRBJ1-3, the V gene TRBV18; D may be TRBD1 (6 bases). Germline values: CDR1 KGHSH, CDR2 LQKENI. The germline V and J ends were trimmed by 5 bases and 3 bases, with 8 bases remaining between them. CDR3 length equals 13 residues. The CDR3 loop reads CASSTGIGNTIYF. As DNA, the CDR3 is TGTGCCAGCTCAACAGGGATTGGAAACACCATATATTTT.

This clone was counted between two and nine times. The J gene is TRBJ1-4, the V gene TRBV5-8; 12 nucleotides align to TRBD1. The CDR3 totals 16 residues. Losses at the gene ends were 5 bases for V and 4 bases for J; bases not matched to a gene: 6. Per germline, CDR1 SGHTS and CDR2 YDEGEE. The CDR3 DNA is TGTGCCAGCAGTTCCGGGACAGGGGGCTTTAATGAAAAACTGTTTTTT. Translated: CASSSGTGGFNEKLFF. The entire variable domain, with the rest obtained from reference TRBV5-8 and TRBJ1-4, is as follows: EAGVTQSPTHLIKTRGQQATLRCSPISGHTSVYWYQQALGLGLQFLLWYDEGEERNRGNFPPRFSGRQFPNYSSELNVNALELEDSALYLCASSSGTGGFNEKLFFGSGTQLSVL.

V usage is TRBV6-6 and J usage is TRBJ1-1, with 7 bases matching TRBD1. Germline CDR1 MNHNY, CDR2 SVGAGI (reference sequence). This CDR3 is built from 14 residues. After removal of 7 bases from V and 1 base from J, the junction contained 6 bases not matched to a gene. The chain's CDR3 is CASITTGQNTEAFF. For the CDR3, the DNA is TGTGCCAGCATCACGACAGGGCAGAACACTGAAGCTTTCTTT.

This chain joins TRBV27 and TRBJ1-2, with 7 bases lining up with TRBD1. V shed 2 bases, J shed 5 bases, and the junction held 8 bases outside the gene matches. Germline loops: CDR1 MNHEY, CDR2 SMNVEV (reference sequence). This CDR3 comprises 15 residues. This CDR3 reads CASSLGRQGEYGYTF. CDR3 in DNA: TGTGCCAGCAGTTTAGGGCGACAGGGAGAGTATGGCTACACCTTC.

The V call is TRBV9, the J call TRBJ2-7; the D gene is possibly TRBD1 (5 bases). V gave up 0 bases and J gave up 4 bases, with 11 bases separating them. Germline CDR1 and CDR2: SGDLS and YYNGEE. This CDR3 has 14 amino acids. The chain's CDR3 is CASSVAGQGYEQYF. The CDR3 DNA reads TGTGCCAGCAGCGTAGCAGGGCAAGGGTACGAGCAGTACTTC.

The gene calls are TRBV7-9 and TRBJ2-3, with no clear D. V lost 1 base and J lost 2, with 10 bases in between. Germline CDR1 SEHNR, CDR2 FQNEAQ (reference sequence). The CDR3 sequence is 15 residues long. The DNA for the CDR3 is TGTGCCAGCAGCTTAGTTGGGATCCTCACAGATACGCAGTATTTT. This codes for CASSLVGILTDTQYF.

The V gene is TRBV7-2, the J gene TRBJ1-4; no clear D gene. CDR1 and CDR2 (germline): SGHTA, FQGNSA. V was clipped by 5 bases and J by 7 bases, with 8 bases between them. The CDR3 is 12 residues long. The CDR3 spells CASSQGREKLFF. The CDR3 DNA follows: TGTGCCAGCAGCCAAGGGCGTGAAAAACTGTTTTTT.

This chain connects TRBV7-8 to TRBJ2-2; 7 nucleotides agree with TRBD1. Looked up from germline, CDR1 is SGHVS and CDR2 is FQNEAQ. The CDR3 runs 15 residues. The junction had 4 bases not matched to a gene; V was cut back by 5 bases and J by 1 base. CDR3 sequence (DNA): TGTGCCAGCAGCCGGAGGACAGGGAACACCGGGGAGCTGTTTTTT. It is translated as CASSRRTGNTGELFF.

This clone came up once. The chain combines TRBV12-3 or TRBV12-4 with TRBJ2-7, with a possible D match to TRBD1 (6 bases). This CDR3 is 12 amino acids long. Trimming removed 4 bases at V and 6 bases at J, with 10 bases between. CDR3 in amino acids: CASSSTGSEQYF. DNA of the CDR3: TGTGCCAGCAGTTCCACAGGGTCCGAGCAGTACTTC.

This chain joins TRBV24-1 and TRBJ2-1; TRBD2 matches at 8 bases. The CDR3 length is 13 residues. After removal of 1 base from V and 10 bases from J, the junction contained 2 bases not matched to a gene. CDR1 and CDR2 (germline): KGHDR, SFDVKD. The CDR3 bases are TGTGCCACCAGTGATTTAAAGCGGGGGGAGCAGTTCTTC. As protein: CATSDLKRGEQFF.

V is TRBV14 and J is TRBJ2-3, with D unclear. This CDR3 contains 11 residues. Trimming removed 4 bases at V and 4 bases at J, with 3 bases between. Per germline, CDR1 SGHDN and CDR2 FVKESK. CDR3 residues: CASSLSDTQYF. Here the CDR3 DNA reads TGTGCCAGCAGCCTCTCAGATACGCAGTATTTT. Drawing the rest from reference TRBV14 and TRBJ2-3, the complete variable domain is EAGVTQFPSHSVIEKGQTVTLRCDPISGHDNLYWYRRVMGKEIKFLLHFVKESKQDESGMPNNRFLAERTGGTYSTLKVQPAELEDSGVYFCASSLSDTQYFGPGTRLTVL.

This chain uses TRBV9 with TRBJ2-3; 7 nucleotides line up with TRBD2. The CDR3 has 16 residues. J gave up 4 bases and V 0 bases, and 8 bases lay outside the gene matches. Germline CDR1 SGDLS, CDR2 YYNGEE. CDR3 residues: CASSVGGGPGADTQYF. The CDR3 region has the DNA TGTGCCAGCAGCGTAGGGGGAGGGCCTGGGGCAGATACGCAGTATTTT.

The genes are TRBV9 and TRBJ1-1; 7 nucleotides agree with TRBD1. This CDR3 has 17 residues. Germline V gene sequence: CDR1 SGDLS, CDR2 YYNGEE. J was trimmed by 1 base and V by 3 bases; bases with no gene match: 12. This CDR3 is CASSAYKTGPENTEAFF. The CDR3 region has the DNA TGTGCCAGCAGCGCGTATAAGACAGGGCCGGAGAACACTGAAGCTTTCTTT.

The CDR3 sequence is CASSQGHAANTEAFF. CDR3 DNA: TGCGCCAGCAGCCAAGGGCATGCGGCGAACACTGAAGCTTTCTTT. V gene TRBV4-1 combines with J gene TRBJ1-1; the D is unclear. Germline values: CDR1 MGHRA, CDR2 YSYEKL. V was shortened by 1 base and J by 1 base, with 10 bases between the two germline ends. The CDR3 has 15 amino acids.

This clone was seen just once. The rearrangement links TRBV19 to TRBJ2-2; D unresolved. There are 13 residues in the CDR3. Trimming left V 9 bases short and J 3 bases short, with 11 bases between. Germline V lookup: CDR1 LNHDA, CDR2 SQIVND (reference sequence). The CDR3 is CASRVPYTGELFF. The CDR3, as DNA: TGTGCCAGCCGGGTCCCCTACACCGGGGAGCTGTTTTTT.

The chain employs TRBV5-1 and TRBJ1-2; no firm D call. Germline loops: CDR1 SGHRS, CDR2 YFSETQ. V gave up 1 base and J gave up 6 bases, with 10 bases separating them. CDR3 length equals 13 residues. CDR3 nucleotide sequence: TGCGCCAGCAGCTTGTCAGAGACGGATGGCTACACCTTC. Translated, it gives CASSLSETDGYTF.

The CDR3 nucleotides are TGTGCCAGCTCCCTACAGAGTGAAGCTTTCTTT. Protein product: CASSLQSEAFF. V gene TRBV18 combines with J gene TRBJ1-1; D gene unclear. The CDR3 length is 11 residues. In germline, CDR1 is KGHSH, CDR2 LQKENI. Trimming took off 6 bases at V and 7 bases at J, with 9 bases between the two ends.